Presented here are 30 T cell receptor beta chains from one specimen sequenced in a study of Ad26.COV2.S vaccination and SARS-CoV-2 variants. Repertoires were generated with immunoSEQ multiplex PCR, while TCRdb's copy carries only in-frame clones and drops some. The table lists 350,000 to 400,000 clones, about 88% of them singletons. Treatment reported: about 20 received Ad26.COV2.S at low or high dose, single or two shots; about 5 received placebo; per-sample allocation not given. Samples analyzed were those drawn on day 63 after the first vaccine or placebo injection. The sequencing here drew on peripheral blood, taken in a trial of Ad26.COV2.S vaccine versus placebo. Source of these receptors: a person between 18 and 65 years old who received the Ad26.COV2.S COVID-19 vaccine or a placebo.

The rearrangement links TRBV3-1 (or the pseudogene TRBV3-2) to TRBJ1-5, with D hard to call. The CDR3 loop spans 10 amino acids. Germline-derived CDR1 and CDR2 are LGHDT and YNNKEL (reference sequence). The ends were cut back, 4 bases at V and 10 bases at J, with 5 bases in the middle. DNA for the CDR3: TGTGCCAGCAGCCGGAGTCCCCAGCATTTT. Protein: CASSRSPQHF.

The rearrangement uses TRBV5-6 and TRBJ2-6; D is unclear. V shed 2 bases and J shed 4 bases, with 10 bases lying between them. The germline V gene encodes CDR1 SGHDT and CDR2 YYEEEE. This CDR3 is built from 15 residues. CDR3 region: CASSLRGTGANVLTF. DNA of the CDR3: TGTGCCAGCAGCTTAAGAGGAACCGGGGCCAACGTCCTGACTTTC.

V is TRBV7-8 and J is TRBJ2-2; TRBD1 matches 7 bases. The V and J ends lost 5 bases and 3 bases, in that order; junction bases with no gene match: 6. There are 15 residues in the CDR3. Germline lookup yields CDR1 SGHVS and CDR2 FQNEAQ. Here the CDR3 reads CASSTLDRDTGELFF. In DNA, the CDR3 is TGTGCCAGCAGCACTCTAGACAGGGACACCGGGGAGCTGTTTTTT.

The chain's CDR3 is CASSDLGISYGYTF. CDR3 coding DNA: TGTGCCAGCAGTGATCTCGGCATTAGCTATGGCTACACCTTC. The genes are TRBV6-1 and TRBJ1-2, with D hard to call. CDR3 length equals 14 residues. Trimming took off 3 bases at V and 4 bases at J, with 12 bases between the two ends. The V gene's germline CDR1 is MNHNS and CDR2 SASEGT.

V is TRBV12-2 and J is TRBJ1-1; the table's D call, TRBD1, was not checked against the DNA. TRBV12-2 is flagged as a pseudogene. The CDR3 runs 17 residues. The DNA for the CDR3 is TGTGCAAGTCGCTTAGGGATCCCGCTACAGGGGAACGCTGAAGCTTTCTTT. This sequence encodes CASRLGIPLQGNAEAFF.

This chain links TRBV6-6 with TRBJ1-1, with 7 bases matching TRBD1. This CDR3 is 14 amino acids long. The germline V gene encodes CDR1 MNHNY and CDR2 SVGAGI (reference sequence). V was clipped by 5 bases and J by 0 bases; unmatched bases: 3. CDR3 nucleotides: TGTGCCAGCAGTAGAGGACAGGTGAACACTGAAGCTTTCTTT. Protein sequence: CASSRGQVNTEAFF.

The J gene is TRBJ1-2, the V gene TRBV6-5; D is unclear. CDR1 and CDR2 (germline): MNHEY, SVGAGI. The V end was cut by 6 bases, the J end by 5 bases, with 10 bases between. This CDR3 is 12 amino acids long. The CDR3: CASRMGPYGYTF. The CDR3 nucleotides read TGTGCCAGCAGGATGGGCCCTTATGGCTACACCTTC.

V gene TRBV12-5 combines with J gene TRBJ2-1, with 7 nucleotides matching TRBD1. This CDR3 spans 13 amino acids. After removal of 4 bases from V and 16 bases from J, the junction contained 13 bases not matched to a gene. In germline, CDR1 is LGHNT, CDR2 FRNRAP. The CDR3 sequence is CASGSSDRNNRFF. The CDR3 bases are TGTGCTAGTGGTTCTTCGGACAGGAATAATCGATTCTTC.

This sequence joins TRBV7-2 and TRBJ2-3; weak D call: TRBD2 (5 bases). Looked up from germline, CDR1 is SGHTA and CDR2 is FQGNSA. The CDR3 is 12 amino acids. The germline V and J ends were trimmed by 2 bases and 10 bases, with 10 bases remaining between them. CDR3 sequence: CASSLYGDAQYF. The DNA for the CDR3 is TGTGCCAGCAGCTTATACGGGGATGCGCAGTATTTT.

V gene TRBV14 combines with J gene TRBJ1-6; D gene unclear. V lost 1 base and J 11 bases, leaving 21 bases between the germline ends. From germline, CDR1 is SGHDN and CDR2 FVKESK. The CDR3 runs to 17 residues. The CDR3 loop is CASSQVRPGADGTPLHF. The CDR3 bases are TGTGCCAGCAGCCAAGTGAGGCCAGGCGCCGACGGGACACCCCTCCACTTT.

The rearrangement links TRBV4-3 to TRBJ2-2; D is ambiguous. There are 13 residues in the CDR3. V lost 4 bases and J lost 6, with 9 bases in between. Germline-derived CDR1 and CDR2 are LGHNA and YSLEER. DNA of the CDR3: TGCGCCAGCAGCCTATGGACGGCCGGGGAGCTGTTTTTT. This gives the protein CASSLWTAGELFF.

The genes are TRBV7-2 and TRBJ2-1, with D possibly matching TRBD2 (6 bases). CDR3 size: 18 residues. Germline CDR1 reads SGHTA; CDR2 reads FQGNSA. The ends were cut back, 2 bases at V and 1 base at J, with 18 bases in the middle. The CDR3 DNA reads TGTGCCAGCAGCTTAAGAAGGGCGGGACTTCAGTCCTACAATGAGCAGTTCTTC. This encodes CASSLRRAGLQSYNEQFF.

CDR3: CASSEPGYSTDTQYF. In DNA, the CDR3 is TGTGCCAGCAGTGAGCCAGGGTATAGCACAGATACGCAGTATTTT. This sequence joins TRBV25-1 and TRBJ2-3; tentative D call: TRBD1 (5 bases). CDR3 length: 15 amino acids. V gave up 3 bases and J gave up 0 bases, with 10 bases separating them. Per germline, CDR1 MGHDK and CDR2 SYGVNS.

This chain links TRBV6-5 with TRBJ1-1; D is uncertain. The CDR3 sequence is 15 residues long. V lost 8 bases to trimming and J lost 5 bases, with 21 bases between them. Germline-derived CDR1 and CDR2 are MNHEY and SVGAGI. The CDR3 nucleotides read TGTGCCAGCCGGAACGAGTGGAGGCTGAGGACTGAAGCTTTCTTT. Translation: CASRNEWRLRTEAFF.

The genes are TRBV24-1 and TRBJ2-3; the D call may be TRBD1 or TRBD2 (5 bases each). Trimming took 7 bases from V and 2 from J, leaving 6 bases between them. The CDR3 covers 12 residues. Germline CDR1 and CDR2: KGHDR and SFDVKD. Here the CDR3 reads CATRGDTDTQYF. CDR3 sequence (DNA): TGTGCCACCAGGGGGGACACAGATACGCAGTATTTT.

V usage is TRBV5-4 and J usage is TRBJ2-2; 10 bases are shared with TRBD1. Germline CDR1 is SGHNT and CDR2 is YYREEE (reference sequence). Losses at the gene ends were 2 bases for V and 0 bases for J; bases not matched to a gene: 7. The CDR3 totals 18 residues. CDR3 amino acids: CASSFWVGTGANTGELFF. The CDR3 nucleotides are TGTGCCAGCAGCTTCTGGGTGGGGACAGGGGCGAACACCGGGGAGCTGTTTTTT. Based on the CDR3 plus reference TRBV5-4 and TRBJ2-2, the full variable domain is ETGVTQSPTHLIKTRGQQVTLRCSSQSGHNTVSWYQQALGQGPQFIFQYYREEENGRGNFPPRFSGLQFPNYSSELNVNALELDDSALYLCASSFWVGTGANTGELFFGEGSRLTVL.

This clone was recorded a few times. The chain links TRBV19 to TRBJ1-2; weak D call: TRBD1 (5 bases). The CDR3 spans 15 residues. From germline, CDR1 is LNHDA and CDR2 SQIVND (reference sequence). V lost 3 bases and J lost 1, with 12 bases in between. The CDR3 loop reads CASSMDPGLNYGYTF. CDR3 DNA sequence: TGTGCCAGTAGTATGGATCCGGGACTTAACTATGGCTACACCTTC.

In nucleotides, the CDR3 is TGTGCCAGCAGCCTTATAGCCCCCCGACAGGAATGTCAAGAGACCCAGTACTTC. Translation gives CASSLIAPRQECQETQYF. The chain links TRBV11-3 to TRBJ2-5, with D maybe TRBD1 (6 bases). V lost 5 bases to trimming and J lost 2 bases, with 24 bases between them. The CDR3 runs to 18 residues. The V gene's germline CDR1 is SGHNT and CDR2 YENEEA.

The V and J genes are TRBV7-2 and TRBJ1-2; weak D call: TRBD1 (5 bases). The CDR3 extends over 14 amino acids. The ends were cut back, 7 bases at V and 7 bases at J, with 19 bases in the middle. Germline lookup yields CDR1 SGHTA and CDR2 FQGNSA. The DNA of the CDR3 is TGTGCCAGCAATCCCGGGACGGCCCAGGTTGGCTACACCTTC. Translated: CASNPGTAQVGYTF.

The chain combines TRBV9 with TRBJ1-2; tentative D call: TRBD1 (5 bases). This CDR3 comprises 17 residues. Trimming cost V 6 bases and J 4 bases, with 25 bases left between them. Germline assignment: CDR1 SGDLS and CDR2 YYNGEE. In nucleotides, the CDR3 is TGTGCCAGCACCCCTCACCCAAGTAGACAGAGCACCTATGGCTACACCTTC. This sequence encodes CASTPHPSRQSTYGYTF.

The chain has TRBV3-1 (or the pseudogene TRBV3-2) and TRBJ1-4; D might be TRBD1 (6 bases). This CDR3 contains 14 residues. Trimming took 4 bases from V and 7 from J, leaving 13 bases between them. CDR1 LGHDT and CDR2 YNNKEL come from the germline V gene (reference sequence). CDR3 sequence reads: CASSLQGPLEKLFF. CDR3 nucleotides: TGTGCCAGCAGCCTACAGGGTCCCCTTGAAAAACTGTTTTTT.

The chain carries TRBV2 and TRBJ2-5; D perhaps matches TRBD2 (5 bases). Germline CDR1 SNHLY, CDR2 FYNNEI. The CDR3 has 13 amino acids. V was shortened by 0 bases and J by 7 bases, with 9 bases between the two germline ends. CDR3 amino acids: CASSEADGGTQYF. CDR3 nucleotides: TGTGCCAGCAGTGAAGCTGACGGAGGGACCCAGTACTTC.

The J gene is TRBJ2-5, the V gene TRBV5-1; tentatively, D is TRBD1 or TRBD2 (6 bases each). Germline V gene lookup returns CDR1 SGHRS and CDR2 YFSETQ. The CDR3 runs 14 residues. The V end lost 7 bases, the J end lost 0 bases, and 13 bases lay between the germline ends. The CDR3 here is CASGEDSDQETQYF. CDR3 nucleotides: TGCGCCAGCGGGGAGGACAGTGACCAAGAGACCCAGTACTTC.

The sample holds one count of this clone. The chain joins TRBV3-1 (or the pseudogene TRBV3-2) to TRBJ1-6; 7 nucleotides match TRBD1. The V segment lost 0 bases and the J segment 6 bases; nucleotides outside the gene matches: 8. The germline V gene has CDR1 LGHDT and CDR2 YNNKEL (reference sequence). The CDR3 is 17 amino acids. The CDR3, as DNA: TGTGCCAGCAGCCAAGATTTGACAGGGAGGCTTAATTCACCCCTCCACTTT. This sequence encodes CASSQDLTGRLNSPLHF.

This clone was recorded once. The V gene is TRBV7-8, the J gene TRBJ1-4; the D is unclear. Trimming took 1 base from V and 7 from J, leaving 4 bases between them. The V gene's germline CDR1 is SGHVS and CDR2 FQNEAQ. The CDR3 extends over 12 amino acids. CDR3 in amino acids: CASSLGSEKLFF. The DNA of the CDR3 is TGTGCCAGCAGCTTAGGGTCTGAAAAACTGTTTTTT.

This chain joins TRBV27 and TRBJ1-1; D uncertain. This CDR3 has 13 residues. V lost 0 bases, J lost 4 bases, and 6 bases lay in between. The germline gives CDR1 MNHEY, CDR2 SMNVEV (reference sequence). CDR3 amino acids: CASSLSRGTEAFF. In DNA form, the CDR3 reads TGTGCCAGCAGTTTATCCCGGGGCACTGAAGCTTTCTTT.

The CDR3: CAWSEYGQGGGYTF. As DNA, the CDR3 is TGTGCCTGGAGCGAATATGGACAGGGTGGTGGCTACACCTTC. The chain recombines TRBV30 with TRBJ1-2; 8 positions agree with TRBD1. The CDR3 has 14 residues. V shed 3 bases and J 7 bases; nucleotides not matched to a gene: 10. CDR1 and CDR2 from the germline V gene are GTSNPN and SVGIG (reference sequence).

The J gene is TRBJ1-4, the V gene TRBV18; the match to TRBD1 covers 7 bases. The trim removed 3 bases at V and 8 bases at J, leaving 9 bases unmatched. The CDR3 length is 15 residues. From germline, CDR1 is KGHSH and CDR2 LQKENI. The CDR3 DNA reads TGTGCCAGCTCACCGCCGACAGGGATGATAGAAAAACTGTTTTTT. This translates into CASSPPTGMIEKLFF.

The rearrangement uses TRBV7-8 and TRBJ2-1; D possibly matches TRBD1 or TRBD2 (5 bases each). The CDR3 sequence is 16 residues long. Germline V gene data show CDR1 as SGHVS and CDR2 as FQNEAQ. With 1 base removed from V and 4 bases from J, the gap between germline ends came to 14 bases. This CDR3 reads CASSLVGRGDYNEQFF. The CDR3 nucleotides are TGTGCCAGCAGCTTAGTCGGCAGAGGGGATTACAATGAGCAGTTCTTC.

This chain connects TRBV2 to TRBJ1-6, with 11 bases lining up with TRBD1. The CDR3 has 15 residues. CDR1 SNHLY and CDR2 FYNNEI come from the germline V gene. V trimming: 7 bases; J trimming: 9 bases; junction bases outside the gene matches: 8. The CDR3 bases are TGTGCCAGCAAAGGGACAGGGGGACGGGGTTCACCCCTCCACTTT. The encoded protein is CASKGTGGRGSPLHF.